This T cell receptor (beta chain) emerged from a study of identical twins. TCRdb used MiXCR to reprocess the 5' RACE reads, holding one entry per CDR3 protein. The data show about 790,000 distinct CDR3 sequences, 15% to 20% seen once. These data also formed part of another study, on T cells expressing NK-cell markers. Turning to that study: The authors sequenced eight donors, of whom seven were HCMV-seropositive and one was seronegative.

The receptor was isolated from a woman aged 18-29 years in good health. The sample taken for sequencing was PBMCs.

CDR3 nucleotide sequence: TGTGCCAGCAGCTTAGGGTTGGGGGGGTTCAATGAGCAGTTCTTC. Translating gives CASSLGLGGFNEQFF. The chain couples TRBV9 to TRBJ2-1, with TRBD2 matching over 7 bases. The CDR3 is 15 residues long. Per germline, CDR1 SGDLS and CDR2 YYNGEE. Trimming took 4 bases from V and 6 from J; bases not matched to a gene: 10.